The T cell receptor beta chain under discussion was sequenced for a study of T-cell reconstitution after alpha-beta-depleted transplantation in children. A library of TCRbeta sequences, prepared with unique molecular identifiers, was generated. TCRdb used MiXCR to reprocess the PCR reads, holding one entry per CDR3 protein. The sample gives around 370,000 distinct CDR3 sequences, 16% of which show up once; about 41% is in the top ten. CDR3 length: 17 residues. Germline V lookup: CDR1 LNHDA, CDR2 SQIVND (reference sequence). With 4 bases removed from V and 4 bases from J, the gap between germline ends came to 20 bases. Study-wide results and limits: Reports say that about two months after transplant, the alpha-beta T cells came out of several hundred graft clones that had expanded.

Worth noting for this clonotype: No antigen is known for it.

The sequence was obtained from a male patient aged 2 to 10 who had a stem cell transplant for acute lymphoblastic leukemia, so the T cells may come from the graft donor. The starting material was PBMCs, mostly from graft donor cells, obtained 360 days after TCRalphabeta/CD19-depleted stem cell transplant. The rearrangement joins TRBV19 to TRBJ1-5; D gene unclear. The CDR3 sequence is CASSTAPSFGRNQPQHF. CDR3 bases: TGTGCCAGTAGTACCGCCCCCAGCTTTGGTAGGAATCAGCCCCAGCATTTT.